This is a list of T cell receptor beta chains from one sample in a study of PD-1 blockade in classical Hodgkin lymphoma. This table comes from immunoSEQ multiplex PCR, and its TCRdb copy is limited to in-frame clones, with some not included. The sample shows 40,000 or so clones, 87% of them seen only once. The specimen was peripheral blood mononuclear cells (PBMCs), collected at baseline. These receptors all come from a human donor with classical Hodgkin lymphoma. Each CDR3 is given with its conserved first and last residue. D genes are given only for firm matches. The size of a clone is reported for some rows only, either as once, few or many, or as a class for expanded clones.

CDR3 DNA: TGTGCCAGCAGTTACGTAGGGACTCGTAGTCAGCCCCAGCATTTT
CDR3 protein: CASSYVGTRSQPQHF
clone size: -
D gene: -
J gene: TRBJ1-5
V gene: TRBV6-5

CDR3 DNA: TGTGCCATCAGTGATGCGAGGGGGCGCGATGGCTACACCTTC
CDR3 protein: CAISDARGRDGYTF
clone size: -
D gene: TRBD1
J gene: TRBJ1-2
V gene: TRBV10-3

CDR3 DNA: TGTGCCAGCAGCCCCGATTTCTCTGGGGCCAACGTCCTGACTTTC
CDR3 protein: CASSPDFSGANVLTF
clone size: -
D gene: -
J gene: TRBJ2-6
V gene: TRBV28

CDR3 DNA: TGTGCCAGCAACTTATGGACTAGCGGGGACAATGAGCAGTTCTTC
CDR3 protein: CASNLWTSGDNEQFF
clone size: -
D gene: TRBD2
J gene: TRBJ2-1
V gene: TRBV7-9

CDR3 DNA: TGTGCCAGCAGTTACGCCATAGGTTACGAAAAACTGTTTTTT
CDR3 protein: CASSYAIGYEKLFF
clone size: once
D gene: -
J gene: TRBJ1-4
V gene: TRBV6-6

CDR3 DNA: TGTGCCAGCAGCTTACAGGGCTCCTTTTCACCCCTCCACTTT
CDR3 protein: CASSLQGSFSPLHF
clone size: -
D gene: -
J gene: TRBJ1-6
V gene: TRBV5-8

CDR3 DNA: TGTGCCACCAGCAGAGTCCGGACAGGGGCCTTCTACGAGCAGTACTTC
CDR3 protein: CATSRVRTGAFYEQYF
clone size: few
D gene: TRBD1
J gene: TRBJ2-7
V gene: TRBV15

CDR3 DNA: TGCGCCAGCAGCCAAGGGGCTGGACTAGCAGTTAACGAGCAGTACTTC
CDR3 protein: CASSQGAGLAVNEQYF
clone size: few
D gene: TRBD2
J gene: TRBJ2-7
V gene: TRBV4-3

CDR3 DNA: TGTGCCAGCAGCTTAGTTTCGGTTGGGGAGCAGTTCTTC
CDR3 protein: CASSLVSVGEQFF
clone size: -
D gene: -
J gene: TRBJ2-1
V gene: TRBV11-3

CDR3 DNA: TGTGCCATCAGTGAGTGGGAGTCTGGGGCCAACGTCCTGACTTTC
CDR3 protein: CAISEWESGANVLTF
clone size: -
D gene: -
J gene: TRBJ2-6
V gene: TRBV10-3

CDR3 DNA: TGTGCCAGCACCATTGGGGGGGGTGAGGGCAATCAGCCCCAGCATTTT
CDR3 protein: CASTIGGGEGNQPQHF
clone size: -
D gene: -
J gene: TRBJ1-5
V gene: TRBV7-8

CDR3 DNA: TGTGCCAGTCCGGACATTGACAGTCCTAACTATGGCTACATCTTC
CDR3 protein: CASPDIDSPNYGYIF
clone size: -
D gene: -
J gene: TRBJ1-2
V gene: TRBV6-1

CDR3 DNA: TGTGCCAGCAGCCCCATGGGCGCTGGGCAGTACTTC
CDR3 protein: CASSPMGAGQYF
clone size: few
D gene: -
J gene: TRBJ2-7
V gene: TRBV7-9

CDR3 DNA: TGTGCCAGCAGCCGGACAGGGCAGGGTCAGCCCCAGCATTTT
CDR3 protein: CASSRTGQGQPQHF
clone size: -
D gene: TRBD1
J gene: TRBJ1-5
V gene: TRBV7-9

CDR3 DNA: TGTGCCAGCACAGGGACACGCACTGAAGCTTTCTTT
CDR3 protein: CASTGTRTEAFF
clone size: -
D gene: -
J gene: TRBJ1-1
V gene: TRBV2

CDR3 DNA: TGCGCCAGCAGCTTGGCCGGGGGGAAGAACACTGAAGCTTTCTTT
CDR3 protein: CASSLAGGKNTEAFF
clone size: -
D gene: -
J gene: TRBJ1-1
V gene: TRBV5-1

CDR3 DNA: TGTGCCAGCAGCACCCTGGGACAGGGAGATCAGCCCCAGCATTTT
CDR3 protein: CASSTLGQGDQPQHF
clone size: few
D gene: TRBD1
J gene: TRBJ1-5
V gene: TRBV2

CDR3 DNA: TGTGCCACCGGGGCCGACTACGAGCAGTACTTC
CDR3 protein: CATGADYEQYF
clone size: -
D gene: -
J gene: TRBJ2-7
V gene: TRBV10-3

CDR3 DNA: TGTGCCAGCAGTTACCCACAGGGGAGTTACTACGAGCAGTACTTC
CDR3 protein: CASSYPQGSYYEQYF
clone size: -
D gene: TRBD1
J gene: TRBJ2-7
V gene: TRBV6-5

CDR3 DNA: TGTGCCAGCTCACCTGGGCGGCATGGCTACACCTTC
CDR3 protein: CASSPGRHGYTF
clone size: once
D gene: -
J gene: TRBJ1-2
V gene: TRBV18

CDR3 DNA: TGTGCCATCAAGGAGACTAGCGGGAGCTACGAGCAGTACTTC
CDR3 protein: CAIKETSGSYEQYF
clone size: once
D gene: TRBD2
J gene: TRBJ2-7
V gene: TRBV10-3

CDR3 DNA: TGTGCCAGCAGCATTCTCCTAGCGGGAATGGCTGAGACCCAGTACTTC
CDR3 protein: CASSILLAGMAETQYF
clone size: -
D gene: TRBD2
J gene: TRBJ2-5
V gene: TRBV7-8

CDR3 DNA: TGTGCCAGCAGCTTAGTCGAAACGGGGACCTATGGCTACACCTTC
CDR3 protein: CASSLVETGTYGYTF
clone size: -
D gene: -
J gene: TRBJ1-2
V gene: TRBV7-9

CDR3 DNA: TGTGCCAGCAGCCCCAACCGGGACGCCTACGAGCAGTACTTC
CDR3 protein: CASSPNRDAYEQYF
clone size: few
D gene: -
J gene: TRBJ2-7
V gene: TRBV5-6

CDR3 DNA: TGTGCCAGCTCACCACCGTCAGGGGCGGGAGAAAAACTGTTTTTT
CDR3 protein: CASSPPSGAGEKLFF
clone size: -
D gene: -
J gene: TRBJ1-4
V gene: TRBV18

CDR3 DNA: TGTGCCAGCAGCTTTACCTGGCAGGCCTCTGGGGCCAACGTCCTGACTTTC
CDR3 protein: CASSFTWQASGANVLTF
clone size: -
D gene: -
J gene: TRBJ2-6
V gene: TRBV5-4

CDR3 DNA: TGTGCCTGGAGTGTAGGGCGGACTGAAGCTTTCTTT
CDR3 protein: CAWSVGRTEAFF
clone size: few
D gene: -
J gene: TRBJ1-1
V gene: TRBV30

CDR3 DNA: TGTGCCTGGACCTTATCCGGACCGTTAAACTATGGCTACACCTTC
CDR3 protein: CAWTLSGPLNYGYTF
clone size: -
D gene: -
J gene: TRBJ1-2
V gene: TRBV30

CDR3 DNA: TGCGCCAGCAGCCAAGGCCGCAACAATGAGCAGTTCTTC
CDR3 protein: CASSQGRNNEQFF
clone size: -
D gene: -
J gene: TRBJ2-1
V gene: TRBV4-3